This T cell receptor (beta chain) was captured in a study of T cell responses to AZD1222 COVID-19 vaccine. TCRdb's copy holds only in-frame clones and misses some; the assay was immunoSEQ multiplex PCR. Here the sample spans under 200,000 clones, 92% being singletons. The junction had 5 bases not matched to a gene; V was cut back by 4 bases and J by 1 base. The CDR3 totals 16 residues. Germline values: CDR1 SGHTA, CDR2 FQGNSA. The sequenced sample was peripheral blood, obtained on day 0 of MenACWY control vaccination. The chain links TRBV7-2 to TRBJ2-2, with 8 bases fitting TRBD1. This sequence originates from an adult in good health. The CDR3 nucleotides read TGTGCCAGCAGCTCCGTAGGGACAGGGAACACCGGGGAGCTGTTTTTT. Residues: CASSSVGTGNTGELFF.